This T cell receptor (beta chain) was sequenced for a study of blood T cell repertoires in COVID-19 (dated by TCRdb to between 2020 and 2021). Regarding the research as a whole: Samples covering the acute and convalescent phases of COVID-19 were provided by collaborators in the United States, Italy and Spain. The material from the prospective study consisted of cDNA or gDNA derived from T cells, B-cell-depleted T cells, or PBMCs. Deeply sampled blood TCRbeta repertoires from subjects exposed to, actively infected with, or recovered from COVID-19 were included in the dataset. The repertoires were released in a freely available public database intended as a resource for research on the immune response to SARS-CoV-2. The samples were drawn from the first 160 participants of the ongoing ImmuneRACE study and from some 1,300 subjects provided by 6 global collaborators. The sample metadata nearly always contained a de-identified subject ID, COVID-19 status, age in years and sex. Where available, HLA class I and class II types were obtained from metadata supplied by the sample provider rather than from assay-based typing.

To note about this clone: The antigen it recognizes is unknown. No much larger clone exists at a distance of one base, and base qualities are not known.

The germline V gene (reference sequence) specifies MNHEY as CDR1 and SMNVEV as CDR2. From its cysteine to its phenylalanine, the CDR3 spans 11 amino acids. Only the CDR3 part of the read is kept: 33 bases, read in frame from the first base. Relative to germline, V is 5 bases shorter and J is 4 bases shorter, with 2 bases between their ends. The investigation overall reported the following: How much clinical and demographic metadata was included differed by source and by participant, and the metadata was provided uncurated.

Enrolling through a virtual design, the prospective study's participants ranged in age from roughly 18 to 90 years and lived across around 25 United States geographic areas. In the prospective study, cohorts were assigned on the basis of participant-reported clinical history obtained from a screening survey and a study questionnaire. In the prospective study, mobile phlebotomists collected whole blood, serum and a nasopharyngeal or oropharyngeal swab from each participant. Over an approximately two-month period, participants in the prospective study had the option of providing additional blood draws and questionnaires. Before DNA extraction, blood samples from the prospective study were shipped at room temperature or frozen. TCRbeta CDR3 regions were amplified from genomic DNA using the immunoSEQ Assay, a bias-controlled multiplex PCR. The authors' pipeline ran thus. Within the assay, amplification of reference gene primers was used to estimate how many nucleated cells each sample contained. To quantify the absolute abundance of each unique TCRbeta CDR3 rearrangement, sequence reads were collapsed and filtered. For each sample, productive Simpson clonality was calculated as the square root of Simpson's diversity index across productive rearrangements. TCRdb holds this immuneACCESS table with in-frame rearrangements only. Some clones are missing; in checked studies, unresolved V genes explain under half, and the rest has no known cause. V and J calls and clone size are those listed in that table; D and trimming were worked out from the DNA. The sample includes some 190,000 clones, with 86% observed a single time. Jointly, the top ten make up approximately 5% of the sample.

This TCR derives from a man aged 40-49 years with acute COVID-19. The rearranged chain carries TRBV27 and TRBJ2-2, with no confident D gene call. Material for sequencing was PBMCs or T cells enriched from blood (not recorded which). The CDR3: CASSRTGELFF. The DNA reads as follows: TGTGCCAGCAGTCGCACCGGGGAGCTGTTTTTT.